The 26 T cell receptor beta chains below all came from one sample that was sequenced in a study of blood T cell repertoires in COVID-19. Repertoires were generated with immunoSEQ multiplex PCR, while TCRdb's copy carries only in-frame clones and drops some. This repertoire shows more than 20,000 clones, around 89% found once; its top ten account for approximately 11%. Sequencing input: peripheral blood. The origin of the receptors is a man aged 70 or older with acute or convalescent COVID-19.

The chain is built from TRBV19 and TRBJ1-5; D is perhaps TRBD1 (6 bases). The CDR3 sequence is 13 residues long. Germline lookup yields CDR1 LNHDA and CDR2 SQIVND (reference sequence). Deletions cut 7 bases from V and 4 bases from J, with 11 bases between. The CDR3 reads CASIQQGNQPQHF. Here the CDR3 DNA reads TGTGCCAGTATTCAACAGGGAAATCAGCCCCAGCATTTT.

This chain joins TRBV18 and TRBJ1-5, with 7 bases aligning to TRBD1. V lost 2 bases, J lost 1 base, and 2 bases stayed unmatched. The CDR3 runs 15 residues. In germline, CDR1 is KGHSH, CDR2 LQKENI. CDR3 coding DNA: TGTGCCAGCTCACCAGAGGGACAGAGCAATCAGCCCCAGCATTTT. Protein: CASSPEGQSNQPQHF.

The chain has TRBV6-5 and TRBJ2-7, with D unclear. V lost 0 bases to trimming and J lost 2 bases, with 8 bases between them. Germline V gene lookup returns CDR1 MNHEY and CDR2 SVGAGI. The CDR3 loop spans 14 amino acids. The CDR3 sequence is CASSYSQNAYEQYF. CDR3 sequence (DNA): TGTGCCAGCAGTTACTCACAGAATGCCTACGAGCAGTACTTC.

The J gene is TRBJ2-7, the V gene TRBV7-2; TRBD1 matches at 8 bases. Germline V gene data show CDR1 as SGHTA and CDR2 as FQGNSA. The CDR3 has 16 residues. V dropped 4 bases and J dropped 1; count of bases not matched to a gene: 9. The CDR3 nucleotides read TGTGCCAGCAGCTCCGGGGGAGGACAGGGTTCCTACGAGCAGTACTTC. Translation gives CASSSGGGQGSYEQYF.

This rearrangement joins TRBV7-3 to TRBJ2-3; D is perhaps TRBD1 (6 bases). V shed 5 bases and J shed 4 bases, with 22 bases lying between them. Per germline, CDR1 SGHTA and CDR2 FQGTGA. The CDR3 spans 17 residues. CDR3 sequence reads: CASSPRSSGQRPDTQYF. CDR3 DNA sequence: TGTGCCAGCAGCCCGAGATCCTCGGGACAAAGGCCAGATACGCAGTATTTT.

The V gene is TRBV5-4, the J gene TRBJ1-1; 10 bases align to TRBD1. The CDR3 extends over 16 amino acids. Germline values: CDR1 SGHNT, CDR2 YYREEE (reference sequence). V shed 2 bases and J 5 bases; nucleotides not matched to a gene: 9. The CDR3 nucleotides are TGTGCCAGCAGCTTCGGACAGGGGGTCGGTCGGACTGAAGCTTTCTTT. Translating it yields CASSFGQGVGRTEAFF.

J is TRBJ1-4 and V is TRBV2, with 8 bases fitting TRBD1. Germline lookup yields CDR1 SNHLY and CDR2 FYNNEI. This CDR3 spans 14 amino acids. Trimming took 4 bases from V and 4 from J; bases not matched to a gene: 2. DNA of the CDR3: TGTGCCAGCAGTGGAACAGGGGGTAATGAAAAACTGTTTTTT. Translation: CASSGTGGNEKLFF.

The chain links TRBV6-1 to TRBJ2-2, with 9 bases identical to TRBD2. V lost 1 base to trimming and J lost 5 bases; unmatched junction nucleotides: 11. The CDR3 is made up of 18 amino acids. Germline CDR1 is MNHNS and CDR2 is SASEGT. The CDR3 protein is CASSEVGAGSGSTGELFF. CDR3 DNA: TGTGCCAGCAGTGAAGTGGGGGCTGGTAGCGGGAGTACCGGGGAGCTGTTTTTT.

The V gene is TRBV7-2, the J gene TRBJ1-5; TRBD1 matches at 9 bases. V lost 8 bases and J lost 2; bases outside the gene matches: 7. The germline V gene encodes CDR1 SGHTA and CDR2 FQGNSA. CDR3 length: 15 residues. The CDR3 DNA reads TGTGCCAGCGGCCGGGGACAGGGCGGCAATCAGCCCCAGCATTTT. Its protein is CASGRGQGGNQPQHF.

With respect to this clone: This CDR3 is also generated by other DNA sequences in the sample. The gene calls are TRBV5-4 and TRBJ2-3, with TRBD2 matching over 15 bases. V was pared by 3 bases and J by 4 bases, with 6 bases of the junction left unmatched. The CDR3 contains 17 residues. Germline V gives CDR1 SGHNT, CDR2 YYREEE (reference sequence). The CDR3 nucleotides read TGTGCCAGCAGCTCCCCGGGACTAGCGGGAGGTCCAGATACGCAGTATTTT. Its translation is CASSSPGLAGGPDTQYF.

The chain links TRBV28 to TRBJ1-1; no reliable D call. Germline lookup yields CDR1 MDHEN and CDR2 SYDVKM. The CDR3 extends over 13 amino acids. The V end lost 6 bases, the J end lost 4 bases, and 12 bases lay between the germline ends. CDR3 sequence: CASSLAGPTEAFF. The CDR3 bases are TGTGCCAGCAGCCTTGCTGGCCCCACTGAAGCTTTCTTT. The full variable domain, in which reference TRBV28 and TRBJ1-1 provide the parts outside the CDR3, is DVKVTQSSRYLVKRTGEKVFLECVQDMDHENMFWYRQDPGLGLRLIYFSYDVKMKEKGDIPEGYSVSREKKERFSLILESASTNQTSMYLCASSLAGPTEAFFGQGTRLTVV.

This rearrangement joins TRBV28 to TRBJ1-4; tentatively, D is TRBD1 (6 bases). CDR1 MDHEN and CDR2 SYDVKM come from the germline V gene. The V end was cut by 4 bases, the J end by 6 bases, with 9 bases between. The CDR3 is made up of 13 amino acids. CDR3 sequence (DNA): TGTGCCAGCAGTTGGGGGCCGGATGAAAAACTGTTTTTT. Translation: CASSWGPDEKLFF.

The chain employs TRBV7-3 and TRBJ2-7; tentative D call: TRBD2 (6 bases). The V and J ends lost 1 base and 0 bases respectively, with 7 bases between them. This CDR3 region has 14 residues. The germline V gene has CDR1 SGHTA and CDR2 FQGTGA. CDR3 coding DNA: TGTGCCAGCAGCTTAAACGGGGGCTCCTACGAGCAGTACTTC. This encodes CASSLNGGSYEQYF.

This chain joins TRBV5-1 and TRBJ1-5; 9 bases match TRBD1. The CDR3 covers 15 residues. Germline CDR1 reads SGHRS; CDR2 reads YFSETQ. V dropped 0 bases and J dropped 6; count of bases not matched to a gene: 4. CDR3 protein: CASSLDRGQGQPQHF. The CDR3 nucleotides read TGCGCCAGCAGCTTGGACAGGGGGCAAGGTCAGCCCCAGCATTTT.

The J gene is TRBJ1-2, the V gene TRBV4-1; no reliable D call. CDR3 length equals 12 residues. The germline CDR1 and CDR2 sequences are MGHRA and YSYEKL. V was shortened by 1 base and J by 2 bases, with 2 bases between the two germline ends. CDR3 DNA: TGCGCCAGCAGCCAAGCAAACTATGGCTACACCTTC. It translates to CASSQANYGYTF.

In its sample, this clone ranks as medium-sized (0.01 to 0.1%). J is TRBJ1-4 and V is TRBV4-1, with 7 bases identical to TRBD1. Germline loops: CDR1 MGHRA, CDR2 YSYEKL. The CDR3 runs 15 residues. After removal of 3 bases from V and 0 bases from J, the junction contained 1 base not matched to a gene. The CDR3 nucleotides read TGCGCCAGCAGCCAGGGGACAGCAACTAATGAAAAACTGTTTTTT. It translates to CASSQGTATNEKLFF.

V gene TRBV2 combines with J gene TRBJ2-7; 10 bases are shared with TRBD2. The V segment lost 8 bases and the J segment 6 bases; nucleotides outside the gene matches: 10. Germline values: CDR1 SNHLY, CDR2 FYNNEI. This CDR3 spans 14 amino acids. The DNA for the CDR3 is TGTGCCAGCGGCCCACTAGCGGGACTGAGCGAGCAGTACTTC. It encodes CASGPLAGLSEQYF.

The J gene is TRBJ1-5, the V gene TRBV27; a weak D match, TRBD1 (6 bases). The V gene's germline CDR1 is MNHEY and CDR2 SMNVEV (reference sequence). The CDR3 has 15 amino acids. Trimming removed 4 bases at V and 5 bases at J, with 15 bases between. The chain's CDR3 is CASSSLSGGYQPQHF. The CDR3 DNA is TGTGCCAGCAGTTCGTTGTCGGGGGGCTATCAGCCCCAGCATTTT.

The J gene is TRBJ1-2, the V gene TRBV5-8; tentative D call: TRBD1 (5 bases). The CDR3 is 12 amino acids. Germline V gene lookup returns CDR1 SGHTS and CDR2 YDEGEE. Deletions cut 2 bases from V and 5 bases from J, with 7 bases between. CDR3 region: CASSFQGYGYTF. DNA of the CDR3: TGTGCCAGCAGCTTTCAGGGATATGGCTACACCTTC. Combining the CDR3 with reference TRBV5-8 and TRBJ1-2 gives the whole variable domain EAGVTQSPTHLIKTRGQQATLRCSPISGHTSVYWYQQALGLGLQFLLWYDEGEERNRGNFPPRFSGRQFPNYSSELNVNALELEDSALYLCASSFQGYGYTFGSGTRLTVV.

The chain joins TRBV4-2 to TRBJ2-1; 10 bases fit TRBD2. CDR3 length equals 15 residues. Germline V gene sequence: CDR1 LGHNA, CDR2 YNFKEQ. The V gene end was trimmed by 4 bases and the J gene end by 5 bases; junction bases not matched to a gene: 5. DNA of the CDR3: TGTGCCAGCAGCCCCGGACTAGCGGACCACAATGAGCAGTTCTTC. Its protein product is CASSPGLADHNEQFF.

Written as DNA, the CDR3 is TGTGCCAGCTCACCTAGGGGCGCGGACTATGGCTACACCTTC. Its translation is CASSPRGADYGYTF. The chain links TRBV18 to TRBJ1-2; possibly TRBD1 for D (5 bases). The CDR3 has 14 amino acids. Germline V gene lookup returns CDR1 KGHSH and CDR2 LQKENI. V was cut by 3 bases and J by 3 bases, with 11 bases left in between.

CDR3 amino acids: CASSPGKLAGSTDTQYF. The DNA for the CDR3 is TGCGCCAGCAGCCCCGGTAAACTAGCGGGGAGCACAGATACGCAGTATTTT. This rearrangement joins TRBV4-3 to TRBJ2-3, with 10 bases identical to TRBD2. J gave up 0 bases and V 4 bases, and 7 bases lay outside the gene matches. CDR3 length equals 17 residues. In germline, CDR1 is LGHNA, CDR2 YSLEER.

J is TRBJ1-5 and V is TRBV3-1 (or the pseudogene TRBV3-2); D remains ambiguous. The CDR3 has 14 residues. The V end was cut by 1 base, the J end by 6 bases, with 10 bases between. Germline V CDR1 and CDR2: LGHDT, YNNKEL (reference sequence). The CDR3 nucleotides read TGTGCCAGCAGCCAAGCCAGGATGGGTCAGCCCCAGCATTTT. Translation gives CASSQARMGQPQHF.

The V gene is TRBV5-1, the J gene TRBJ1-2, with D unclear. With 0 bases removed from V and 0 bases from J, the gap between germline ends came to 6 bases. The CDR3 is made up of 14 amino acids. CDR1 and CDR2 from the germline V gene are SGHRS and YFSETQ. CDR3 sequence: CASSLALANYGYTF. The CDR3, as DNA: TGCGCCAGCAGCTTGGCCCTAGCTAACTATGGCTACACCTTC.

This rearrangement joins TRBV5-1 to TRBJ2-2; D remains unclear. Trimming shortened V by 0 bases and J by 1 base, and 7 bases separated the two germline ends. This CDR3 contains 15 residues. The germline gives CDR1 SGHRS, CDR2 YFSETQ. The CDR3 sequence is CASSLVGRNTGELFF. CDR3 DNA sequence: TGCGCCAGCAGCTTGGTGGGCAGGAACACCGGGGAGCTGTTTTTT.

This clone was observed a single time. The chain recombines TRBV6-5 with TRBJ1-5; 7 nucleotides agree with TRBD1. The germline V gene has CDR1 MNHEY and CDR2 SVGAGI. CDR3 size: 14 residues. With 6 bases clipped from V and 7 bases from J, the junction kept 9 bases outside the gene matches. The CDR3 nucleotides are TGTGCCAGCAGGGACAGGTCTACTACGCAGCCCCAGCATTTT. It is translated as CASRDRSTTQPQHF.